The entry below describes one T cell receptor (beta chain). Its antigen is as yet unknown. Other DNA sequences in this specimen translate into the identical CDR3. The CDR3 is 13 residues long. The germline V and J ends were trimmed by 6 bases and 0 bases, with 8 bases remaining between them. CDR1 and CDR2 from the germline V gene are SGHTA and FQGTGA. The data stem from a study of shared clonotypes between healthy human individuals. Study-wide points: Larger estimated richness was generally seen in naive subsets than in memory subsets. The study's rarefaction showed incomplete sorted-subset sequencing despite large depth.

When replicate PCRs were run on sorted subsets, they used 200 to 250 ng DNA, tens of thousands of T cell genomes. Profiling relied on immunoSEQ multiplex PCR, and the TCRdb table lists in-frame clones only, not all of them. This repertoire shows more than 2,000,000 clones, roughly 93% found once; its top ten account for about 0.39%. The sequence was collected from a man younger than 35 in good health. Some clones in this sample may be carry-over from other donors' samples. Sequenced sample: naive CD4+ T cells from PBMCs. The subset here: CD45RA+ positively selected. The V and J genes are TRBV7-3 and TRBJ1-2, with no clear D. Here the CDR3 DNA reads TGTGCCAGCAGTTCCGGCCCTAACTATGGCTACACCTTC. Translating it yields CASSSGPNYGYTF. Using reference TRBV7-3 and TRBJ1-2 for the parts outside the CDR3, the full variable domain is GAGVSQTPSNKVTEKGKYVELRCDPISGHTALYWYRQSLGQGPEFLIYFQGTGAADDSGLPNDRFFAVRPEGSVSTLKIQRTERGDSAVYLCASSSGPNYGYTFGSGTRLTVV.